The sequence of this TCR beta chain was determined in a study of T cell repertoires in cytomegalovirus infection. As for the study in general: From public TCR beta signatures came an indication of both CMV infection and matching HLA type. Overall study results and limits: Clonotype analysis showed dominance of the ex vivo response by HLA-C-restricted CMV-specific TCR beta clonotypes. Public TCR beta family frequency separated CMV-and-HLA carriers, including in an independent cohort.

For this clonotype: Its antigen is unidentified.

One entry per CDR3 protein, called by TCRdb with MiXCR from the reads. This sample has 630,000 or so distinct CDR3 sequences, with approximately 24% found just once. Specimen: CD8+ T cells from PBMCs. The TCR sequence derives from a human donor in good health (CMV status not recorded). Some clones in this sample may be carry-over from other donors' samples.

CDR3 sequence: CASSIGSGVLGMDTQYF. CDR3 DNA: TGTGCCAGCAGTATAGGAAGCGGGGTCCTTGGCATGGATACGCAGTATTTT. V gene TRBV2 combines with J gene TRBJ2-3, with 7 bases lining up with TRBD2. This CDR3 is 17 amino acids long. Losses at the gene ends were 5 bases for V and 6 bases for J; bases not matched to a gene: 17. Germline lookup yields CDR1 SNHLY and CDR2 FYNNEI.